This T cell receptor (beta chain) was obtained from a study of T-cell reconstitution after alpha-beta-depleted transplantation in children. Whole-study findings and limits: Two months or so post-transplant, alpha-beta T cells reportedly derived from several hundred expanded graft clones. Diversity of TCRbeta at day 60 was high in some patients, arising from surviving recipient T cells and thymic progenitors. Counts and diversity of T cells one year after transplant came mostly from newly produced T cells.

This clonotype has a handful of counts. Antigen specificity is unknown. The authors prepared the TCRbeta library with unique molecular identifiers. TCRdb re-derived calls from the PCR reads in MiXCR, one entry per CDR3 protein. The data show about 470,000 distinct CDR3 sequences, with approximately 41% seen just once and 27% held by the top ten. From germline, CDR1 is MNHEY and CDR2 SVGEGT. The CDR3 spans 14 residues. Trimming removed 7 bases at V and 4 bases at J, with 16 bases between. This material consisted of PBMCs, taken before TCRalphabeta/CD19-depleted stem cell transplant. The rearrangement joins TRBV6-2 or TRBV6-3 to TRBJ2-5, with a possible D match to TRBD2 (5 bases). The receptor was isolated from a girl under 10 years old with aplastic anemia, due to receive a stem cell transplant. CDR3 region: CASTSKRNRETQYF. The CDR3 nucleotides are TGTGCCAGCACCAGTAAGCGGAACAGAGAGACCCAGTACTTC.